This TCR beta chain was found in a study of blood T cell repertoires in COVID-19. Looking at the study overall: From the United States, Italy and Spain came samples of acute and convalescent COVID-19. PBMCs, B-cell-depleted T cells, or T cells were the source of the cDNA or gDNA that made up the material.

This CDR3 is 13 amino acids long. The V gene end was trimmed by 9 bases and the J gene end by 2 bases; junction bases not matched to a gene: 4. Germline values: CDR1 MDHEN, CDR2 SYDVKM. Study processing details: Reference gene primers were amplified, and this amplification served to estimate nucleated cell counts. This table comes from immunoSEQ multiplex PCR, and its TCRdb copy is limited to in-frame clones, with some not included. The V and J calls and clone size are taken from that table; D and trimming were inferred from the DNA. In the table there are approximately 300,000 clones, 80% to 95% of which are singletons.

The chain employs TRBV28 and TRBJ1-2, with 9 bases aligning to TRBD1. Input material: peripheral blood. The sequence came from a woman aged 30 to 39 with COVID-19, enrolled during active disease. The DNA for the CDR3 is TGTGCCAGTTGGGACAGGGCGAACTATGGCTACACCTTC. Translated, it gives CASWDRANYGYTF.